This TCR beta chain was recovered during a study of control samples from healthy donors and cancer patients (dated by TCRdb to the early 2020s). Libraries came from the immunoSEQ multiplex PCR assay. TCRdb's version of the immuneACCESS table is confined to in-frame rearrangements and falls short of the full clone set. An unresolved V gene accounts for under half of the shortfall where checked; the remainder is of unknown origin. Here the sample has around 170,000 clones; around 88% occur a single time. Nearly 5% of the sample rests with the top ten. In regard to this clone: Its target antigen remains unknown. Within one base of it there is no much larger clone, and no base qualities were kept.

From cysteine to phenylalanine, the CDR3 is 13 amino acids long. This entry keeps only the CDR3 DNA: 39 bases, framed from base 1. Between the V and J ends, shortened by 10 bases and 7 bases respectively, the junction contains 18 bases. The germline V gene supplies CDR1 SGHRS and CDR2 YFSETQ. This TCR was recovered from a woman in her 30s in good health. The rearrangement joined TRBV5-1 to TRBJ1-3, with no reliable assignment of the D segment. Material for sequencing was blood. The DNA reads as follows: TGCGCCTCAAGGGTTCCGAGTGGGAACACCATATATTTT. It is translated as CASRVPSGNTIYF.